These T cell receptor beta chains were read from a single sample in a study of cytomegalovirus exposure and HLA in healthy donors. This table comes from immunoSEQ multiplex PCR, and its TCRdb copy is limited to in-frame clones, with some not included. Of some 170,000 clones listed, around 86% were seen once; the top ten hold around 4.1%. Sequencing was done on a sample of PBMCs. Receptor source: a man aged 45 to 65 in good health and CMV-seropositive. Each CDR3 is given with its conserved first and last residue. Each record gives: J gene, D gene, V gene, clone size, CDR3 DNA, CDR3 protein. The D gene is left open where the match is weak. Clone size is stated in some rows and not others, as once, few, many or a class when expanded.

>TRBJ2-1|NA|TRBV27|NA
TGTGCCAGCAGTTTATCGATCTTAGCGGAGCAGTTCTTC
CASSLSILAEQFF
>TRBJ2-7|NA|TRBV20-1|NA
TGCAGTGCTAGTAACGGGTACGAGCAGTACTTC
CSASNGYEQYF
>TRBJ2-5|TRBD1|TRBV9|NA
TGTGCCAGCAGCGCCGCCGGGACAGCCTGGGAGACCCAGTACTTC
CASSAAGTAWETQYF
>TRBJ2-7|TRBD2|TRBV28|NA
TGTGCCAGCAGCCCCGGGTCCCCGGGGGGGGAGCAGTACTTC
CASSPGSPGGEQYF
>TRBJ2-4|NA|TRBV4-2|NA
TGTGCCAGCAGCCCTGAGGAAAACATTCAGTACTTC
CASSPEENIQYF
>TRBJ1-1|NA|TRBV19|NA
TGTGCCAGTAGTATGGCCCGGAACACTGAAGCTTTCTTT
CASSMARNTEAFF
>TRBJ1-2|NA|TRBV5-6|NA
TGTGCCAGCAGCTTGTCCAGGGTGGGAGGCTACACCTTC
CASSLSRVGGYTF
>TRBJ2-2|NA|TRBV19|NA
TGTGCCAGTAGTATTGGGCAGAAGGACACCGGGGAGCTGTTTTTT
CASSIGQKDTGELFF
>TRBJ2-5|NA|TRBV30|NA
TGTGCCTGGAGCCATTCACAAGAGACCCAGTACTTC
CAWSHSQETQYF
>TRBJ1-5|NA|TRBV30|NA
TGTGCCTGGAGTGTACTTAATGGGCATCAGCCCCAGCATTTT
CAWSVLNGHQPQHF
>TRBJ2-1|TRBD2|TRBV30|NA
TGTGCCTGGAGTATAACTAGCGGGGGGGCGGAACAGTTCTTC
CAWSITSGGAEQFF
>TRBJ2-7|TRBD2|TRBV7-2|NA
TGTGCCAGCAGCCCCACCGGGACTAGCGCGTCCTACGAGCAGTACTTC
CASSPTGTSASYEQYF
>TRBJ1-2|NA|TRBV27|NA
TGTGCCAGCAGTCGGACAATTGCAATAGAAGGTGGCTACACCTTC
CASSRTIAIEGGYTF
>TRBJ2-7|TRBD1|TRBV12-5|NA
TGTGCTAGTGGTTCCGGGACAGACCCCTACGAGCAGTACTTC
CASGSGTDPYEQYF
>TRBJ1-3|NA|TRBV10-2|NA
TGCGCCAGCAAAGCTACAGGTTCTGGAAACACCATATATTTT
CASKATGSGNTIYF
>TRBJ2-1|NA|TRBV6-4|NA
TGTGCCAGCAGTGAGCGGATCGGGGGACGGGGGCAGTTCTTC
CASSERIGGRGQFF
>TRBJ2-3|TRBD2|TRBV11-2|NA
TGTGCCACCCAACCTCGCCCTAGCGGGGGGAGCCCAGATACGCAGTATTTT
CATQPRPSGGSPDTQYF
>TRBJ2-7|TRBD2|TRBV5-6|NA
TGTGCCAGCAGCTCGGGACTAGCGGGTGCCTACGAGCAGTACTTC
CASSSGLAGAYEQYF
>TRBJ1-2|NA|TRBV28|NA
TGTGCCAGCAGCCTTCAGGGGAACTATGGCTACACCTTC
CASSLQGNYGYTF
>TRBJ2-2|NA|TRBV27|few
TGTGCCAGCAGTTTAACAGGGAAGAACACCGGGGAGCTGTTTTTT
CASSLTGKNTGELFF
>TRBJ2-5|TRBD2|TRBV9|few
TGTGCCAGCAGCGTAGAGGGAGGGACCCCAGGGACCCAGTACTTC
CASSVEGGTPGTQYF
>TRBJ2-7|NA|TRBV7-7|NA
TGTGCCAGCAGCTTAGGGCAGGGAAGCTCCTACGAGCAGTACTTC
CASSLGQGSSYEQYF
>TRBJ1-2|NA|TRBV28|NA
TGTGCCAGCAGTTTAGGCAGGACAGACCTTAACTATGGCTACACCTTC
CASSLGRTDLNYGYTF
>TRBJ2-2|NA|TRBV5-1|NA
TGCGCCAGCAGCCCCACCGGAACAGTATCCGGGGAGCTGTTTTTT
CASSPTGTVSGELFF
>TRBJ2-5|TRBD2|TRBV6-4|NA
TGTGCCAGCAGTGAATCGGGAGGGCCTGGAGAGACCCAGTACTTC
CASSESGGPGETQYF
>TRBJ2-4|NA|TRBV7-2|NA
TGTGCCAGCAGCTACACCGGGACAAACTCCGACATTCAGTACTTC
CASSYTGTNSDIQYF
>TRBJ1-1|TRBD1|TRBV6-1|NA
TGTGCCAGCAGCTCCGGGGACAGGGATGAAGCTTTCTTT
CASSSGDRDEAFF
>TRBJ2-1|NA|TRBV4-2|once
TGTGCCAGCAGCCCCTCCGGGGGAAATGAGCAGTTCTTC
CASSPSGGNEQFF
>TRBJ2-7|NA|TRBV11-2|NA
TGTGCCAGCAGCCTATTTCATAGCGTGAGCTCCTACGAGCAGTACTTC
CASSLFHSVSSYEQYF
>TRBJ1-1|NA|TRBV2|NA
TGTGCCAGCAGTGTTGGGCGTCAGACTGAAGCTTTCTTT
CASSVGRQTEAFF
>TRBJ2-2|NA|TRBV11-3|few
TGTGCCAGCAGCGGACAGCACACCGGGGAGCTGTTTTTT
CASSGQHTGELFF
>TRBJ2-4|NA|TRBV14|NA
TGTGCCAGCAGCCAAGTTGCGACAGCTAAAAACATTCAGTACTTC
CASSQVATAKNIQYF
>TRBJ2-7|TRBD1|TRBV29-1|once
TGCAGCGTTGCGTGGGGACAGGGTTTGGCGGGGGAGCAGTACTTC
CSVAWGQGLAGEQYF
>TRBJ2-7|TRBD1|TRBV9|NA
TGTGCCAGCAGCGTAGGGACAGGGGGCGGGTACGAGCAGTACTTC
CASSVGTGGGYEQYF
>TRBJ2-7|TRBD2|TRBV4-1|NA
TGCGCCAGCAGCCAAGCGCCGGGAGGATCCTACGAGCAGTACTTC
CASSQAPGGSYEQYF
>TRBJ1-1|TRBD1|TRBV9|NA
TGTGCCAGCAGCGCGGACAGGTTGAACACTGAAGCTTTCTTT
CASSADRLNTEAFF
>TRBJ2-7|TRBD1|TRBV6-6|NA
TGTGCCAGCCGGCGGACAGGGAGAGTGGAGGGGTACTTC
CASRRTGRVEGYF
>TRBJ2-5|NA|TRBV10-3|NA
TGTGCCATCAGTGAGAAACACAGGGAACCGGAGACCCAGTACTTC
CAISEKHREPETQYF
>TRBJ1-1|TRBD1|TRBV19|NA
TGTGCCAGTAGGGGAGGACAGGGGACCAACACTGAAGCTTTCTTT
CASRGGQGTNTEAFF
>TRBJ1-6|NA|TRBV28|NA
TGTGCCAGCTTTTCCAGCTCCTATAATTCACCCCTCCACTTT
CASFSSSYNSPLHF
>TRBJ2-5|NA|TRBV2|NA
TGTGCCAGCAGTGAAGACAGCGTTGGGGGGGCGGCCCAGTACTTC
CASSEDSVGGAAQYF
>TRBJ2-7|TRBD2|TRBV14|NA
TGTGCCAGCAGCCCGCGGGGGGGCTACTCCTACGAGCAGTACTTC
CASSPRGGYSYEQYF
>TRBJ1-5|NA|TRBV9|NA
TGTGCCAGCAGCGCAGATCCCCTAGGCAATCAGCCCCAGCATTTT
CASSADPLGNQPQHF
>TRBJ2-7|NA|TRBV5-1|few
TGCGCCAGCAGCTTGACATCCTACGAGCAGTACTTC
CASSLTSYEQYF
>TRBJ2-2|TRBD2|TRBV7-9|NA
TGTGCCAGCAGCTCCACTTCTAGCGGAGCCGGGGAGCTGTTTTTT
CASSSTSSGAGELFF
>TRBJ1-2|NA|TRBV5-1|NA
TGCGCCAGCAGCTTGGTGCAGGGGAACTATGGCTACACCTTC
CASSLVQGNYGYTF
>TRBJ2-1|TRBD1|TRBV27|NA
TGTGCCAGCAGTCACGGACAGGGGGCTTGGTATGAGCAGTTCTTC
CASSHGQGAWYEQFF
>TRBJ1-6|NA|TRBV18|NA
TGTGCCAGCTCACCGTCGACAGATTCACCCCTCCACTTT
CASSPSTDSPLHF
>TRBJ1-4|TRBD1|TRBV28|once
TGTGCCAGCAGTTCATTAGGGACAGAGCCCAAAGAAAAACTGTTTTTT
CASSSLGTEPKEKLFF
>TRBJ2-2|TRBD1|TRBV15|NA
TGTGCCACCAGCAGAGTTCCGGGACAGGGACTTAACACCGGGGAGCTGTTTTTT
CATSRVPGQGLNTGELFF
>TRBJ2-3|NA|TRBV9|NA
TGTGCCAGCAGCGTAGCATCTCTAGCTCTAGGCACAGATACGCAGTATTTT
CASSVASLALGTDTQYF
>TRBJ2-5|TRBD1|TRBV5-1|NA
TGCGCCAGCAGCTCAACCGGGACAGGGATTGAGACCCAGTACTTC
CASSSTGTGIETQYF
>TRBJ1-1|NA|TRBV7-9|NA
TGTGCCAGCAGCTTAGCGGGGCGTGAAGCTTTCTTT
CASSLAGREAFF
>TRBJ2-3|TRBD1|TRBV7-3|NA
TGTGCCAGCAGCTCAGGCCCGGGACAGGACACAGATACGCAGTATTTT
CASSSGPGQDTDTQYF
>TRBJ2-1|NA|TRBV12-5|NA
TGTGCTAGTGGTTTGCCCTCGACTGGAAGCTCCTACAATGAGCAGTTCTTC
CASGLPSTGSSYNEQFF
>TRBJ1-1|NA|TRBV28|NA
TGTGCCAGCAGTTCCGTTAACACTGAAGCTTTCTTT
CASSSVNTEAFF
>TRBJ1-4|TRBD1|TRBV6-5|NA
TGTGCCAGCAGAAGTGGACAGGGGGTGGGTGAAAAACTGTTTTTT
CASRSGQGVGEKLFF
>TRBJ2-7|TRBD2|TRBV28|NA
TGTGCCAGCAGTTTAAGATCAGGTGGACTAGCGGGCTACGAGCAGTACTTC
CASSLRSGGLAGYEQYF
>TRBJ2-7|TRBD2|TRBV13|NA
TGTGCCAGCAGCTTATCGGCGGGAGGGCCGATCGAGCAGTACTTC
CASSLSAGGPIEQYF